The 14 T cell receptor beta chains below all came from one sample that was sequenced in a study of T-cell reconstitution after alpha-beta-depleted transplantation in children. Preparation of the TCRbeta library involved a method that used unique molecular identifiers. In TCRdb, the PCR reads were re-called with MiXCR into one record per CDR3 protein. The table includes some 600,000 distinct CDR3 sequences, approximately 15% detected once. The sequencing used PBMCs from the stem cell graft donor, collected from the stem cell graft. Receptors originate from a human donor who donated a stem cell graft to a child with acute myeloid leukemia.

This chain connects TRBV7-2 to TRBJ1-5; 8 positions match TRBD1. V was pared by 3 bases and J by 0 bases, with 4 bases of the junction left unmatched. There are 16 residues in the CDR3. Germline lookup yields CDR1 SGHTA and CDR2 FQGNSA. CDR3 nucleotides: TGTGCCAGCAGCTTCACAGGGGGGGATAGCAATCAGCCCCAGCATTTT. Its translation: CASSFTGGDSNQPQHF.

This clonotype was counted at least ten times. The chain has TRBV20-1 and TRBJ2-1; D is uncertain. The CDR3 extends over 14 amino acids. Germline V gives CDR1 DFQATT, CDR2 SNEGSKA (reference sequence). V shed 3 bases and J shed 4 bases, with 13 bases lying between them. The CDR3 DNA is TGCAGTGCTAGGCCAGGATCGCTGTACAATGAGCAGTTCTTC. This sequence encodes CSARPGSLYNEQFF.

This clonotype was seen repeatedly, ten times or more. The J gene is TRBJ2-3, the V gene TRBV7-2, with D maybe TRBD1 (6 bases). The CDR3 covers 12 residues. In germline, CDR1 is SGHTA, CDR2 FQGNSA. V shed 3 bases and J shed 9 bases, with 10 bases lying between them. The CDR3 DNA reads as TGTGCCAGCAGCTTGGACAGACGAACGCAGTATTTT. Translating it yields CASSLDRRTQYF.

The rearrangement uses TRBV20-1 and TRBJ1-2, with 8 bases lining up with TRBD1. CDR1 is DFQATT and CDR2 is SNEGSKA in the germline V gene (reference sequence). CDR3 length: 15 amino acids. The V gene end was trimmed by 3 bases and the J gene end by 4 bases; junction bases not matched to a gene: 10. Here the CDR3 reads CSASGQGMGFYGYTF. The DNA of the CDR3 is TGCAGTGCTAGCGGACAGGGTATGGGCTTCTATGGCTACACCTTC.

This clonotype was recorded a few times. The chain recombines TRBV6-1 with TRBJ2-7, with D perhaps matching TRBD1 (6 bases). CDR1 and CDR2 from the germline V gene are MNHNS and SASEGT. The V and J ends lost 1 base and 2 bases respectively, with 12 bases between them. The CDR3 covers 15 residues. This chain's CDR3 is CASSEGNNRAYEQYF. The CDR3 nucleotides read TGTGCCAGCAGTGAAGGAAACAACAGGGCCTACGAGCAGTACTTC.

The rearrangement links TRBV28 to TRBJ2-7; D ambiguous. The CDR3 contains 15 residues. Germline V CDR1 and CDR2: MDHEN, SYDVKM. V shed 6 bases and J shed 2 bases, with 17 bases lying between them. The CDR3 DNA reads as TGTGCCAGCAGCGCGCCTCAAGGGAACACCTACGAGCAGTACTTC. It yields the protein CASSAPQGNTYEQYF.

Here the CDR3 reads CSAGGQNTEAFF. Here the CDR3 DNA reads TGCAGCGCAGGCGGACAGAACACTGAAGCTTTCTTT. V usage is TRBV29-1 and J usage is TRBJ1-1, with D possibly TRBD1 on 5 matching bases. V was trimmed by 7 bases and J by 1 base, leaving 10 bases between them. Germline assignment: CDR1 SQVTM and CDR2 ANQGSEA. The CDR3 runs 12 residues.

The table lists this clonotype with a few counts. The genes are TRBV28 and TRBJ2-1; TRBD2 matches at 7 bases. The CDR3 length is 13 residues. Trimming took 3 bases from V and 7 from J; bases not matched to a gene: 3. Germline V gives CDR1 MDHEN, CDR2 SYDVKM. The DNA for the CDR3 is TGTGCCAGCAGTTTCGGGGGGATGAATGAGCAGTTCTTC. It translates to CASSFGGMNEQFF.

This clonotype was seen a few times. This sequence joins TRBV20-1 and TRBJ1-6, with a possible D match to TRBD1 (5 bases). CDR3 length equals 17 residues. V lost 0 bases and J 0 bases, leaving 12 bases between the germline ends. Per germline, CDR1 DFQATT and CDR2 SNEGSKA (reference sequence). The CDR3 is CSARDGATSSYNSPLHF. The CDR3 DNA reads TGCAGTGCTAGAGATGGGGCCACTAGCTCCTATAATTCACCCCTCCACTTT.

This clonotype was counted many times. This sequence joins TRBV7-9 and TRBJ2-1; D may be TRBD1 or TRBD2 (6 bases each). This CDR3 has 17 amino acids. V lost 0 bases to trimming and J lost 4 bases, with 16 bases between them. CDR1 is SEHNR, CDR2 FQNEAQ, per germline (reference sequence). CDR3 nucleotide sequence: TGTGCCAGCAGCTTAGCGGGGGGCCGAATAATGTACAATGAGCAGTTCTTC. It translates to CASSLAGGRIMYNEQFF.

The chain is built from TRBV12-3 or TRBV12-4 and TRBJ2-1; TRBD2 matches 10 bases. The CDR3 covers 17 residues. V lost 3 bases, J lost 2 bases, and 7 bases stayed unmatched. The CDR3 is CASSFPRSGGAYNEQFF. The CDR3, as DNA: TGTGCCAGCAGTTTCCCAAGAAGCGGGGGGGCCTACAATGAGCAGTTCTTC.

In this sample, this clonotype turned up many times. The chain employs TRBV20-1 and TRBJ1-2; D unclear. The V end lost 6 bases, the J end lost 1 base, and 9 bases lay between the germline ends. Germline V lookup: CDR1 DFQATT, CDR2 SNEGSKA (reference sequence). The CDR3 length is 12 residues. This CDR3 is CSARPRNYGYTF. CDR3 bases: TGCAGTGCAAGACCACGTAACTATGGCTACACCTTC.

This clonotype was detected a few times. The genes are TRBV6-5 and TRBJ2-3; 8 bases match TRBD2. Germline trimming cut 2 bases from V and 4 bases from J; bases unmatched to any gene: 5. Germline values: CDR1 MNHEY, CDR2 SVGAGI. CDR3 size: 15 residues. CDR3 in amino acids: CASSYAATSADTQYF. CDR3 bases: TGTGCCAGCAGTTACGCAGCGACTAGCGCAGATACGCAGTATTTT.

This clonotype was recorded many times. The V call is TRBV5-5, the J call TRBJ2-1; 8 bases line up with TRBD1. V lost 1 base and J lost 6; bases outside the gene matches: 12. In germline, CDR1 is SGHKS, CDR2 YYEKEE (reference sequence). The CDR3 has 17 amino acids. The CDR3 spells CASSLSVNTGGPNEQFF. DNA of the CDR3: TGTGCCAGCAGCTTGAGCGTAAACACAGGGGGGCCCAATGAGCAGTTCTTC.